This T cell receptor (beta chain) came from a study of blood T cell repertoires in COVID-19. As for the study in general: The analysed material was cDNA or gDNA that came from T cells, B-cell-depleted T cells, or PBMCs.

Study processing details: Researchers report that nucleated cell counts were estimated from reference gene primer amplification. Only in-frame clones appear in the TCRdb table, and some are missing; sequencing was by immunoSEQ multiplex PCR. The V and J calls and the clone size are those of that table, but D and trimming were determined from the DNA. This repertoire shows fewer than 250,000 clones, around four fifths found once; its top ten account for under 2%. This clone showed up just a few times. The sample was peripheral blood. This sequence originates from an elderly woman with acute or convalescent COVID-19.

As DNA, the CDR3 is TGTGCCAGCAGACGACAGGGGAACTACGAGCAGTACTTC. It is translated as CASRRQGNYEQYF. This chain connects TRBV12-3 or TRBV12-4 to TRBJ2-7; 8 bases match TRBD1. After removal of 6 bases from V and 3 bases from J, the junction contained 4 bases not matched to a gene. The CDR3 has 13 residues.